The clone carrying this TCR beta chain appeared many times. The sample is drawn from a study of regulatory T cells in long-lasting Graves disease. This CDR3 is built from 15 residues. Germline lookup yields CDR1 MNHEY and CDR2 SVGAGI. Unmatched junction bases numbered 6, after V lost 4 bases and J lost 3 bases. Stated time point: newly diagnosed GD, antithyroid drugs for less than 3 months. PBMC RNA served as the TCR library source. For TCR beta, libraries came from iRepertoire HTBI primers and Arm-PCR of CDR3 regions. TCRdb used MiXCR to reprocess the multiplex PCR reads, holding one entry per CDR3 protein. The sample has just over 600,000 distinct CDR3 sequences; roughly 15% are singletons. This sample was shared with a second study, whose subject was T cells in Graves' hyperthyroidism and ophthalmopathy. From that report: An initial round of RT-PCR targeting the TCR CDR3 relied on the HTBI primer set.

The sequencing here drew on peripheral blood mononuclear cells (PBMCs), taken at new diagnosis, from a patient treated with antithyroid drugs. V usage is TRBV6-5 and J usage is TRBJ2-5; 9 bases match TRBD1. The clonotype comes from a woman in her 30s with Graves disease. Here the CDR3 reads CASSSPQGAEETQYF. In DNA form, the CDR3 reads TGTGCCAGCAGTTCACCACAGGGGGCCGAAGAGACCCAGTACTTC.